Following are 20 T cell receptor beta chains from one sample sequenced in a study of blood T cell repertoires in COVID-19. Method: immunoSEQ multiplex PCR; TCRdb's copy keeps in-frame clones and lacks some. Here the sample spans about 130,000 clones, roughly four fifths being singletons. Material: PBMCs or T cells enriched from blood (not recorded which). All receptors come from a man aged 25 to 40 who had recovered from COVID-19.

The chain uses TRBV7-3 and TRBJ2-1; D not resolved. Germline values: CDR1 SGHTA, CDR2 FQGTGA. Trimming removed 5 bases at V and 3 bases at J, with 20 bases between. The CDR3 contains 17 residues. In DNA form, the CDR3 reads TGTGCCAGCAGCCCCCGACTCAGCCCGGTAAACTACAATGAGCAGTTCTTC. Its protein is CASSPRLSPVNYNEQFF.

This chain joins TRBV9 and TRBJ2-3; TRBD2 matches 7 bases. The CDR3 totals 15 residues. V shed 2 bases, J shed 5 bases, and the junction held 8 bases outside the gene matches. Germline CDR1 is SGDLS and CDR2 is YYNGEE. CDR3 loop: CASSVWGGERDTQYF. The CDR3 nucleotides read TGTGCCAGCAGCGTCTGGGGGGGGGAACGAGATACGCAGTATTTT.

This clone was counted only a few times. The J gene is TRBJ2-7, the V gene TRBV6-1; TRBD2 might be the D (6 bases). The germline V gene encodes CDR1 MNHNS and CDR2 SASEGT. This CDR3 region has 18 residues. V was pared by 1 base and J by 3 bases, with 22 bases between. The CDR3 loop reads CASSEVVGLGSGDYEQYF. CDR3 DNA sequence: TGTGCCAGCAGTGAAGTGGTAGGATTGGGTAGCGGTGACTACGAGCAGTACTTC.

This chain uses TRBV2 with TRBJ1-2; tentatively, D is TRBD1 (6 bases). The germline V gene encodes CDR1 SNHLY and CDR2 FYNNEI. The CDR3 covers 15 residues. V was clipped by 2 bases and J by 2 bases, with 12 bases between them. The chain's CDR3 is CASSEHLDRNYGYTF. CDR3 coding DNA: TGTGCCAGCAGTGAACATCTAGACAGGAACTATGGCTACACCTTC.

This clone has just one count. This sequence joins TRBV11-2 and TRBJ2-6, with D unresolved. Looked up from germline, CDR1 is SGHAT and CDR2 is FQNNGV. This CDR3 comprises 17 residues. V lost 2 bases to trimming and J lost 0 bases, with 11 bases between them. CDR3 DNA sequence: TGTGCCAGCAGCTTAATCCCTCCCAGCTCTGGGGCCAACGTCCTGACTTTC. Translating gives CASSLIPPSSGANVLTF.

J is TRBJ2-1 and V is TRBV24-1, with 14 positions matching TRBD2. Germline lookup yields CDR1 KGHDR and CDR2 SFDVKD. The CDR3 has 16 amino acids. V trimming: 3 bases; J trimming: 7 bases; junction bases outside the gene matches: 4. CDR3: CATSDGTSGRGNEQFF. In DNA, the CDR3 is TGTGCCACCAGTGATGGGACTAGCGGGAGAGGTAATGAGCAGTTCTTC.

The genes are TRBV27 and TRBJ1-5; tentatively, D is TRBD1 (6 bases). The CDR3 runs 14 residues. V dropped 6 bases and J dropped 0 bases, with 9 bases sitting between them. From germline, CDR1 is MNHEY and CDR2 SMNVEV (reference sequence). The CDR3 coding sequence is TGTGCCAGCAGACCAGGGGCTAGCAATCAGCCCCAGCATTTT. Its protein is CASRPGASNQPQHF.

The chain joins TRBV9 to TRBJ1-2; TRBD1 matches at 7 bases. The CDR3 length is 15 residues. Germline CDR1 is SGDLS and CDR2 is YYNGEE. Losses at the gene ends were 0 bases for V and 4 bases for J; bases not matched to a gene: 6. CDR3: CASSVVGTEGYGYTF. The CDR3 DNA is TGTGCCAGCAGCGTAGTAGGGACAGAAGGCTATGGCTACACCTTC.

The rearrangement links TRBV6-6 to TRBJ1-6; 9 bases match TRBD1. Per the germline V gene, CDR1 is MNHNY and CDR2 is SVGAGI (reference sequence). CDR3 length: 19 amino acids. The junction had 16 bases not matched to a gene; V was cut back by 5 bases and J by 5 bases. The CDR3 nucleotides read TGTGCCAGCAGTCTCCTTCCTTCAAGGGGACAGGGTAATAATTCACCCCTCCACTTT. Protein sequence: CASSLLPSRGQGNNSPLHF.

The CDR3 region has the DNA TGTGCCAGCAGCTTGGTGGGCGGGGGGCCCAACAATGAGCAGTTCTTC. Protein: CASSLVGGGPNNEQFF. The rearrangement joins TRBV5-6 to TRBJ2-1; 8 bases are shared with TRBD2. V trimming: 0 bases; J trimming: 5 bases; junction bases outside the gene matches: 7. Germline-derived CDR1 and CDR2 are SGHDT and YYEEEE. This CDR3 spans 16 amino acids.

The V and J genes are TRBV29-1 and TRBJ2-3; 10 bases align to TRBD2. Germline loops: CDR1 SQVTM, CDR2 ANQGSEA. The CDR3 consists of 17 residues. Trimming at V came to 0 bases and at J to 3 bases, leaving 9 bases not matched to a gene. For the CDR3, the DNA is TGCAGCGTTGAAGATGGATCGGCTAGCGGGAGTACAGATACGCAGTATTTT. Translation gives CSVEDGSASGSTDTQYF.

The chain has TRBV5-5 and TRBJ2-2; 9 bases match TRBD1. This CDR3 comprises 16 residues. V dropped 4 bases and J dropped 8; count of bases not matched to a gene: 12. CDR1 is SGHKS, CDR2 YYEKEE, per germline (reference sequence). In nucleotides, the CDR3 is TGTGCCAGCAGCCAAAGGGGGACAGGGAGTTTAGGGGAGCTGTTTTTT. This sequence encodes CASSQRGTGSLGELFF.

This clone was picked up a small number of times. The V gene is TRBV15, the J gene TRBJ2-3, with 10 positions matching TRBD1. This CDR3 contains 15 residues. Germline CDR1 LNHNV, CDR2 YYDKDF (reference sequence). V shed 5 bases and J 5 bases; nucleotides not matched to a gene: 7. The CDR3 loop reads CATSPGTGVRDTQYF. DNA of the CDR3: TGTGCCACCAGCCCCGGGACAGGGGTTCGAGATACGCAGTATTTT.

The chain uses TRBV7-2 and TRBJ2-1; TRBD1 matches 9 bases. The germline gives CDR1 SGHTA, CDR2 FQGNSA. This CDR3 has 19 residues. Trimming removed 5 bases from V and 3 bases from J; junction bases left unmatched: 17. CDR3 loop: CASSPPPTTGTGLYNEQFF. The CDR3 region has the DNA TGTGCCAGCAGCCCGCCCCCAACAACCGGGACAGGGCTCTACAATGAGCAGTTCTTC.

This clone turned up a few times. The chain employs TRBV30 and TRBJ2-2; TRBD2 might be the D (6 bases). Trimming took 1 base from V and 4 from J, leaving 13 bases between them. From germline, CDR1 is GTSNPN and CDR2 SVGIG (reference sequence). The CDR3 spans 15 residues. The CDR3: CAWSGRSGATGELFF. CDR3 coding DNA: TGTGCCTGGAGTGGAAGGTCGGGAGCCACCGGGGAGCTGTTTTTT.

CDR3 DNA sequence: TGTGCCATCAGGACAGGACCCCCCCTGAACACTGAAGCTTTCTTT. Translation gives CAIRTGPPLNTEAFF. The chain employs TRBV10-3 and TRBJ1-1; the D gene is possibly TRBD1 (6 bases). Trimming shortened V by 6 bases and J by 0 bases, and 14 bases separated the two germline ends. This CDR3 is built from 15 residues. Per the germline V gene, CDR1 is ENHRY and CDR2 is SYGVKD.

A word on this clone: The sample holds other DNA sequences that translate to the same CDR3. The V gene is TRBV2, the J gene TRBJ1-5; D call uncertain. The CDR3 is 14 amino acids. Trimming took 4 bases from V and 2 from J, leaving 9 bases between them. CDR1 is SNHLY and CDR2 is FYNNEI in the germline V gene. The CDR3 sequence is CASSAGQGNQPQHF. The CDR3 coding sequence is TGTGCCAGCAGTGCAGGCCAGGGCAATCAGCCCCAGCATTTT.

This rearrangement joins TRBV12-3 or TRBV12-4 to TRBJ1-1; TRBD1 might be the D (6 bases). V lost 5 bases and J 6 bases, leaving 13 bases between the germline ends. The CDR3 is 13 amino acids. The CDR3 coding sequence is TGTGCCAGCAGTCCAACAGGGAGGGCTGAAGCTTTCTTT. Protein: CASSPTGRAEAFF.

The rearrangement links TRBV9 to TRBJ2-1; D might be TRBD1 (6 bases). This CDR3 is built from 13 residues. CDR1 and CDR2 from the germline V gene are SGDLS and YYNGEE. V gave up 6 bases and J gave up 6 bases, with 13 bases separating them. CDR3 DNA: TGTGCCAGCACCAACAAAGGGGGCAATGAGCAGTTCTTC. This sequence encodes CASTNKGGNEQFF.

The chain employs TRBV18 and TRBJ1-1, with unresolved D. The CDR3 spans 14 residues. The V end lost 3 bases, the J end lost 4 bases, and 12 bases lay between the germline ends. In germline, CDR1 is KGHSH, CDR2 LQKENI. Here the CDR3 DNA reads TGTGCCAGCTCACCTTCTCGGGAGGCCACTGAAGCTTTCTTT. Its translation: CASSPSREATEAFF.